Each of the 28 T cell receptor beta chains below was sequenced from the same sample in a study of blood T cell repertoires in COVID-19. Assay used: immunoSEQ multiplex PCR; TCRdb lists only in-frame clones, some missing. The sample carries about 280,000 clones, roughly 88% recorded once. Sequenced material: peripheral blood. The receptors come from a young man with active or convalescent COVID-19.

The rearrangement joins TRBV6-2 or TRBV6-3 to TRBJ1-6, with 8 bases fitting TRBD1. The ends lost 2 bases at V and 6 bases at J; junction bases unmatched: 3. The CDR3 has 15 amino acids. CDR1 is MNHEY and CDR2 is SVGEGT in the germline V gene. The DNA for the CDR3 is TGTGCCAGCAGTTACCCGACAGGGGTTAATTCACCCCTCCACTTT. Amino acid sequence: CASSYPTGVNSPLHF.

This chain uses TRBV5-1 with TRBJ2-3; TRBD1 might be the D (6 bases). V was clipped by 4 bases and J by 5 bases, with 14 bases between them. Germline lookup yields CDR1 SGHRS and CDR2 YFSETQ. This CDR3 has 14 amino acids. The CDR3 DNA reads as TGCGCCAGCAGCAGATTACAGGGTAGAGATACGCAGTATTTT. This sequence encodes CASSRLQGRDTQYF.

The chain uses TRBV12-5 and TRBJ1-1; D is perhaps TRBD1 (5 bases). This CDR3 has 17 amino acids. The germline CDR1 and CDR2 sequences are LGHNT and FRNRAP. The V and J ends lost 0 bases and 0 bases respectively, with 14 bases between them. In DNA form, the CDR3 reads TGTGCTAGTGGTTTGGTACTTTCAGGGCAGATGAACACTGAAGCTTTCTTT. Amino acids: CASGLVLSGQMNTEAFF. The full variable domain, rest sourced from reference TRBV12-5 and TRBJ1-1, is DARVTQTPRHKVTEMGQEVTMRCQPILGHNTVFWYRQTMMQGLELLAYFRNRAPLDDSGMPKDRFSAEMPDATLATLKIQPSEPRDSAVYFCASGLVLSGQMNTEAFFGQGTRLTVV.

This chain links TRBV24-1 with TRBJ2-2; perhaps TRBD1 as D (6 bases). Germline-derived CDR1 and CDR2 are KGHDR and SFDVKD. V was cut by 7 bases and J by 1 base, with 9 bases left in between. The CDR3 runs 14 residues. In DNA form, the CDR3 reads TGTGCCACCAGCGAGACAGGGAACACCGGGGAGCTGTTTTTT. The encoded protein is CATSETGNTGELFF.

The chain has TRBV7-2 and TRBJ1-2; D is possibly TRBD1 (5 bases). CDR1 and CDR2 (germline): SGHTA, FQGNSA. The CDR3 is 14 amino acids. Trimming took 1 base from V and 7 from J, leaving 13 bases between them. CDR3 DNA sequence: TGTGCCAGCAGCTTAGGTGTAGGGGAACTTGGCTACACCTTC. It translates to CASSLGVGELGYTF.

The chain is built from TRBV3-1 (or the pseudogene TRBV3-2) and TRBJ1-3; D might be TRBD1 (6 bases). Trimming shortened V by 4 bases and J by 1 base, and 14 bases separated the two germline ends. The CDR3 contains 16 residues. Looked up from germline, CDR1 is LGHDT and CDR2 is YNNKEL (reference sequence). CDR3 coding DNA: TGTGCCAGCAGCCCACCGACAGGCATATCTGGAAACACCATATATTTT. Amino acid sequence: CASSPPTGISGNTIYF.

This clone was recorded once. The rearrangement uses TRBV6-6 and TRBJ1-5, with 8 bases lining up with TRBD1. CDR3 length: 16 amino acids. V dropped 4 bases and J dropped 7; count of bases not matched to a gene: 12. CDR1 is MNHNY and CDR2 is SVGAGI in the germline V gene (reference sequence). CDR3 amino acids: CASSSRTGGGGQPQHF. Written as DNA, the CDR3 is TGTGCCAGCAGTTCCAGAACAGGGGGAGGTGGGCAGCCCCAGCATTTT.

The chain uses TRBV4-2 and TRBJ1-5; D not certain. The V end lost 0 bases, the J end lost 2 bases, and 8 bases lay between the germline ends. The CDR3 has 15 amino acids. Per the germline V gene, CDR1 is LGHNA and CDR2 is YNFKEQ. In nucleotides, the CDR3 is TGTGCCAGCAGCCAAGATAAGGGAGGCAATCAGCCCCAGCATTTT. Residues: CASSQDKGGNQPQHF.

This chain joins TRBV4-1 and TRBJ1-2; D is ambiguous. V shed 0 bases and J shed 2 bases, with 13 bases lying between them. This CDR3 has 16 residues. CDR1 MGHRA and CDR2 YSYEKL come from the germline V gene. CDR3 DNA sequence: TGCGCCAGCAGCCAAGATGGAGGACGAAGAAACTATGGCTACACCTTC. This gives the protein CASSQDGGRRNYGYTF.

The CDR3 spells CATSGRGLSYEQYF. The CDR3 DNA is TGTGCCACCAGCGGAAGGGGACTTTCCTACGAGCAGTACTTC. The V and J genes are TRBV15 and TRBJ2-7, with TRBD2 as a possible D gene (6 bases). This CDR3 region has 14 residues. Germline V lookup: CDR1 LNHNV, CDR2 YYDKDF (reference sequence). V shed 5 bases and J shed 1 base, with 12 bases lying between them.

V usage is TRBV7-6 and J usage is TRBJ1-1; no reliable D call. Germline V lookup: CDR1 SGHVS, CDR2 FNYEAQ. This CDR3 is built from 15 residues. V was shortened by 1 base and J by 4 bases, with 13 bases between the two germline ends. The CDR3 is CASSLVSAGSTEAFF. The CDR3 DNA follows: TGTGCCAGCAGCTTAGTGTCTGCGGGGAGCACTGAAGCTTTCTTT. The full variable domain, in which reference TRBV7-6 and TRBJ1-1 provide the parts outside the CDR3, is GAGVSQSPRYKVTKRGQDVALRCDPISGHVSLYWYRQALGQGPEFLTYFNYEAQQDKSGLPNDRFSAERPEGSISTLTIQRTEQRDSAMYRCASSLVSAGSTEAFFGQGTRLTVV.

The V call is TRBV4-3, the J call TRBJ1-4, with TRBD1 identical over 9 bases. The germline CDR1 and CDR2 sequences are LGHNA and YSLEER. The CDR3 spans 16 residues. The trim removed 3 bases at V and 6 bases at J, leaving 8 bases unmatched. The CDR3 region has the DNA TGCGCCAGCAGCCAGACCTCCGGGACAGGGTATGAAAAACTGTTTTTT. Amino acids: CASSQTSGTGYEKLFF.

The gene calls are TRBV5-6 and TRBJ2-7; D might be TRBD1 (5 bases). CDR1 SGHDT and CDR2 YYEEEE come from the germline V gene. The CDR3 spans 16 residues. V dropped 0 bases and J dropped 6 bases, with 19 bases sitting between them. The CDR3 loop is CASSLGLLGRTGEQYF. CDR3 in DNA: TGTGCCAGCAGCTTGGGTCTTCTGGGGCGAACGGGCGAGCAGTACTTC.

The chain employs TRBV5-6 and TRBJ1-2, with 7 bases that match TRBD1. Trimming took 3 bases from V and 4 from J; bases not matched to a gene: 3. Germline CDR1 SGHDT, CDR2 YYEEEE. The CDR3 has 13 residues. The CDR3 DNA follows: TGTGCCAGCAGCTATGGGACAGCCTATGGCTACACCTTC. It codes for CASSYGTAYGYTF.

The V and J genes are TRBV19 and TRBJ2-3; D is unclear. Between the trimmed V and J ends, which lost 7 bases and 1 base, there was a span of 3 bases. This CDR3 has 11 amino acids. CDR1 is LNHDA, CDR2 SQIVND, per germline (reference sequence). CDR3 bases: TGTGCCAGTATAGGCACAGATACGCAGTATTTT. Translating gives CASIGTDTQYF.

This chain connects TRBV6-5 to TRBJ2-1; D is undetermined. The germline V gene has CDR1 MNHEY and CDR2 SVGAGI. Trimming took off 6 bases at V and 7 bases at J, with 13 bases between the two ends. The CDR3 has 13 residues. The CDR3 reads CASSIEARNEQFF. The CDR3 bases are TGTGCCAGCAGCATCGAGGCGCGGAATGAGCAGTTCTTC.

This chain connects TRBV27 to TRBJ2-2; 7 bases are shared with TRBD2. J gave up 1 base and V 5 bases, and 13 bases lay outside the gene matches. This CDR3 has 18 amino acids. Germline assignment: CDR1 MNHEY and CDR2 SMNVEV (reference sequence). CDR3: CASSVEAAGGLNTGELFF. DNA of the CDR3: TGTGCCAGCAGTGTGGAAGCGGCCGGGGGGTTGAACACCGGGGAGCTGTTTTTT.

The genes are TRBV9 and TRBJ1-1; TRBD1 might be the D (5 bases). Per the germline V gene, CDR1 is SGDLS and CDR2 is YYNGEE. CDR3 size: 14 residues. V was clipped by 4 bases and J by 6 bases, with 16 bases between them. CDR3 bases: TGTGCCAGCAGCCTCCAGGGAACGATCGCTGAAGCTTTCTTT. Protein sequence: CASSLQGTIAEAFF.

V is TRBV27 and J is TRBJ2-7, with 9 bases fitting TRBD2. Germline CDR1 reads MNHEY; CDR2 reads SMNVEV (reference sequence). V was clipped by 2 bases and J by 3 bases; unmatched bases: 8. The CDR3 extends over 16 amino acids. The CDR3 loop is CASSLRLGRGGYEQYF. The CDR3 coding sequence is TGTGCCAGCAGTTTACGTCTTGGGCGGGGGGGCTACGAGCAGTACTTC.

The V call is TRBV7-2, the J call TRBJ2-1, with 10 bases matching TRBD2. The CDR3 runs 15 residues. J lost 10 bases, V lost 5 bases, and 11 bases had no gene match. From germline, CDR1 is SGHTA and CDR2 FQGNSA. CDR3 coding DNA: TGTGCCAGCAGCCCGATACTAGCGGGGCACGAGGAGCAGTTCTTC. This gives the protein CASSPILAGHEEQFF.

The chain couples TRBV11-3 to TRBJ2-1; tentative D call: TRBD2 (5 bases). The CDR3 covers 12 residues. The V end lost 1 base, the J end lost 7 bases, and 5 bases lay between the germline ends. CDR1 and CDR2 from the germline V gene are SGHNT and YENEEA. The CDR3 bases are TGTGCCAGCAGCTTAGCGGGGAATGAGCAGTTCTTC. Amino acid sequence: CASSLAGNEQFF.

The gene calls are TRBV7-8 and TRBJ2-1, with 8 bases matching TRBD1. V lost 5 bases, J lost 7 bases, and 10 bases stayed unmatched. This CDR3 spans 15 amino acids. Germline CDR1 is SGHVS and CDR2 is FQNEAQ. The DNA of the CDR3 is TGTGCCAGCAGCCGAGGACAGGGAGGTTATAATGAGCAGTTCTTC. The encoded protein is CASSRGQGGYNEQFF.

The CDR3 sequence: CASSPWAGASTDTQYF. CDR3 bases: TGCGCCAGCAGCCCCTGGGCAGGGGCGAGCACAGATACGCAGTATTTT. The chain has TRBV4-1 and TRBJ2-3, with D perhaps TRBD1 (6 bases). This CDR3 region has 16 residues. CDR1 and CDR2 (germline): MGHRA, YSYEKL. With 4 bases removed from V and 0 bases from J, the gap between germline ends came to 14 bases.

This rearrangement joins TRBV5-5 to TRBJ1-2, with TRBD1 matching 7 bases. From germline, CDR1 is SGHKS and CDR2 YYEKEE (reference sequence). This CDR3 comprises 15 residues. V lost 2 bases to trimming and J lost 6 bases; unmatched junction nucleotides: 10. CDR3: CASSLILTGVDGYTF. DNA for the CDR3: TGTGCCAGCAGCTTAATCTTAACAGGGGTCGATGGCTACACCTTC.

By sample fraction, this clone is medium-sized. The chain joins TRBV3-1 (or the pseudogene TRBV3-2) to TRBJ2-2, with TRBD1 matching 8 bases. This CDR3 is 16 amino acids long. Looked up from germline, CDR1 is LGHDT and CDR2 is YNNKEL (reference sequence). V was clipped by 4 bases and J by 9 bases; unmatched bases: 13. The CDR3 DNA reads as TGTGCCAGCAGCCTGGACAGGGTGTCCCTCGGAAGGGAGCTGTTTTTT. It is translated as CASSLDRVSLGRELFF.

The V gene is TRBV7-9, the J gene TRBJ1-1, with D unclear. Germline V gene lookup returns CDR1 SEHNR and CDR2 FQNEAQ (reference sequence). Trimming removed 9 bases at V and 4 bases at J, with 9 bases between. The CDR3 has 11 amino acids. CDR3 nucleotide sequence: TGTGCCAGTTCAAGGAGCACTGAAGCTTTCTTT. It specifies CASSRSTEAFF.

The chain links TRBV12-3 or TRBV12-4 to TRBJ1-1, with a weak D call TRBD1 (6 bases). The V end was cut by 7 bases, the J end by 7 bases, with 16 bases between. The CDR3 runs to 13 residues. The CDR3 loop is CASTTIAGVEAFF. The CDR3 coding sequence is TGTGCCAGCACCACCATCGCAGGGGTTGAAGCTTTCTTT.

Here the CDR3 reads CAISEGQGAHEQYF. The DNA of the CDR3 is TGTGCCATCAGTGAGGGACAGGGGGCCCACGAGCAGTACTTC. This chain joins TRBV10-3 and TRBJ2-7; 11 bases are shared with TRBD1. The CDR3 covers 14 residues. Losses at the gene ends were 2 bases for V and 5 bases for J; bases not matched to a gene: 2. Germline V gene data show CDR1 as ENHRY and CDR2 as SYGVKD.